The 27 T cell receptor beta chains listed next were all sequenced from one sample in a study of cytomegalovirus exposure and HLA in healthy donors. Use of 60 Vbeta and 13 Jbeta primers characterized the PCR. Generated by immunoSEQ multiplex PCR, the TCRdb table keeps only in-frame clones and is missing some. The data show over 100,000 clones, and the top ten clones hold around 3.5%. Sequenced material: PBMCs. Source of these receptors: a man younger than 40 in good health and CMV-seronegative.

J is TRBJ1-1 and V is TRBV9; TRBD1 might be the D (6 bases). With 4 bases removed from V and 1 base from J, the gap between germline ends came to 11 bases. The CDR3 loop spans 14 amino acids. Germline CDR1 reads SGDLS; CDR2 reads YYNGEE. CDR3 in DNA: TGTGCCAGCAGCCTCAGGGGACAGAACACTGAAGCTTTCTTT. Residues: CASSLRGQNTEAFF.

This chain joins TRBV2 and TRBJ2-3, with TRBD1 as a possible D gene (7 bases). The CDR3 has 15 residues. Germline CDR1 is SNHLY and CDR2 is FYNNEI. Trimming left V 4 bases short and J 5 bases short, with 16 bases between. The CDR3 here is CASSGFGGGGDTQYF. DNA of the CDR3: TGTGCCAGCAGTGGTTTTGGAGGGGGCGGAGATACGCAGTATTTT.

CDR3 nucleotides: TGTGCCAGCAGCGTAATTTCCGGGGGGCAAGAGACCCAGTACTTC. It specifies CASSVISGGQETQYF. The chain joins TRBV9 to TRBJ2-5, with 7 bases lining up with TRBD2. The CDR3 contains 15 residues. Trimming cost V 1 base and J 2 bases; bases outside gene matches: 5. Germline V gene data show CDR1 as SGDLS and CDR2 as YYNGEE.

This chain joins TRBV27 and TRBJ1-5; D is undetermined. The CDR3 length is 12 residues. Trimming took off 4 bases at V and 3 bases at J, with 4 bases between the two ends. Germline CDR1 reads MNHEY; CDR2 reads SMNVEV (reference sequence). The CDR3 bases are TGTGCCAGCAGTTACAACAATCAGCCCCAGCATTTT. As protein: CASSYNNQPQHF.

The chain combines TRBV4-2 with TRBJ1-6; 8 bases fit TRBD1. The germline V gene has CDR1 LGHNA and CDR2 YNFKEQ. There are 17 residues in the CDR3. Trimming took 3 bases from V and 9 from J; bases not matched to a gene: 13. CDR3 loop: CASSHPPPGQGTSPLHF. The CDR3 DNA reads TGTGCCAGCAGCCATCCTCCTCCTGGACAGGGTACTTCACCCCTCCACTTT.

This chain connects TRBV10-3 to TRBJ1-6; no firm D call. CDR1 is ENHRY, CDR2 SYGVKD, per germline. This CDR3 has 15 residues. The V end lost 6 bases, the J end lost 8 bases, and 17 bases lay between the germline ends. The CDR3 DNA reads TGTGCCATCAGCCCGGGGAGGTCGGTGGATTCACCCCTCCACTTT. This encodes CAISPGRSVDSPLHF.

The CDR3 protein is CASSIGAHGTDTQYF. The CDR3 DNA follows: TGTGCCAGTAGTATTGGGGCACACGGCACAGATACGCAGTATTTT. The V gene is TRBV19, the J gene TRBJ2-3, with a tentative D call TRBD1 (5 bases). The CDR3 is 15 amino acids. The V gene's germline CDR1 is LNHDA and CDR2 SQIVND (reference sequence). V lost 3 bases, J lost 1 base, and 11 bases lay in between. Together with reference TRBV19 and TRBJ2-3, the CDR3 gives the full variable domain: DGGITQSPKYLFRKEGQNVTLSCEQNLNHDAMYWYRQDPGQGLRLIYYSQIVNDFQKGDIAEGYSVSREKKESFPLTVTSAQKNPTAFYLCASSIGAHGTDTQYFGPGTRLTVL.

The gene calls are TRBV6-1 and TRBJ2-4; 7 positions match TRBD2. CDR1 and CDR2 (germline): MNHNS, SASEGT. Trimming at V came to 4 bases and at J to 5 bases, leaving 5 bases not matched to a gene. The CDR3 is made up of 14 amino acids. CDR3 DNA sequence: TGTGCCAGCAGTGTTAGCCGGGAGGAAAACATTCAGTACTTC. As protein: CASSVSREENIQYF.

The chain joins TRBV7-2 to TRBJ1-1; a possible D gene is TRBD1 (5 bases). Germline V CDR1 and CDR2: SGHTA, FQGNSA. V was shortened by 6 bases and J by 0 bases, with 8 bases between the two germline ends. The CDR3 runs to 13 residues. The DNA of the CDR3 is TGTGCCAGCAGACCACAGGTGAACACTGAAGCTTTCTTT. This sequence encodes CASRPQVNTEAFF.

V usage is TRBV9 and J usage is TRBJ1-4; the match to TRBD1 covers 9 bases. In germline, CDR1 is SGDLS, CDR2 YYNGEE. Losses at the gene ends were 3 bases for V and 0 bases for J; bases not matched to a gene: 12. CDR3 length: 19 residues. CDR3: CASSAGQGPPLSTNEKLFF. The CDR3 DNA sequence: TGTGCCAGCAGCGCGGGACAGGGCCCGCCCCTTTCAACTAATGAAAAACTGTTTTTT. Filled out from reference TRBV9 and TRBJ1-4, the complete variable domain reads DSGVTQTPKHLITATGQRVTLRCSPRSGDLSVYWYQQSLDQGLQFLIQYYNGEERAKGNILERFSAQQFPDLHSELNLSSLELGDSALYFCASSAGQGPPLSTNEKLFFGSGTQLSVL.

The chain uses TRBV7-3 and TRBJ1-1; D is unresolved. Per the germline V gene, CDR1 is SGHTA and CDR2 is FQGTGA. The V end lost 5 bases, the J end lost 1 base, and 11 bases lay between the germline ends. CDR3 length equals 14 residues. The CDR3: CASSTSRSNTEAFF. The CDR3 DNA reads TGTGCCAGCAGCACCTCTAGATCGAACACTGAAGCTTTCTTT.

This chain connects TRBV6-5 to TRBJ2-1; 9 bases are a match to TRBD2. Germline V gene data show CDR1 as MNHEY and CDR2 as SVGAGI. CDR3 length: 15 residues. Losses at the gene ends were 0 bases for V and 9 bases for J; bases not matched to a gene: 6. CDR3 DNA: TGTGCCAGCAGTTACTCGACCAGCGGGGGGAGTGAGCAGTTCTTC. Amino acid sequence: CASSYSTSGGSEQFF.

The chain couples TRBV2 to TRBJ2-1, with a weak D call TRBD1 (5 bases). Germline CDR1 and CDR2: SNHLY and FYNNEI. Trimming removed 6 bases at V and 0 bases at J, with 12 bases between. This CDR3 contains 15 residues. The CDR3 loop reads CASRTVPSSYNEQFF. The CDR3 DNA sequence: TGTGCCAGCAGGACAGTTCCTAGCTCCTACAATGAGCAGTTCTTC.

The V and J genes are TRBV7-2 and TRBJ2-7; TRBD1 might be the D (5 bases). Germline values: CDR1 SGHTA, CDR2 FQGNSA. Trimming left V 3 bases short and J 0 bases short, with 12 bases between. This CDR3 spans 15 amino acids. The CDR3 reads CASSFGDSSSYEQYF. DNA for the CDR3: TGTGCCAGCAGCTTCGGAGACAGCAGCTCCTACGAGCAGTACTTC.

The V and J genes are TRBV28 and TRBJ1-2, with D possibly TRBD1 on 5 matching bases. V was clipped by 2 bases and J by 8 bases, with 12 bases between them. This CDR3 is 13 amino acids long. The germline gives CDR1 MDHEN, CDR2 SYDVKM. The CDR3 loop is CASSLIQAEGYTF. The CDR3 DNA reads TGTGCCAGCAGTTTAATACAGGCGGAAGGCTACACCTTC.

The CDR3 reads CASTPSGGGPYEQYF. As DNA, the CDR3 is TGTGCCAGCACCCCCTCAGGGGGAGGCCCCTACGAGCAGTACTTC. This chain connects TRBV6-5 to TRBJ2-7; TRBD1 might be the D (7 bases). V lost 7 bases and J 2 bases, leaving 18 bases between the germline ends. CDR3 size: 15 residues. Looked up from germline, CDR1 is MNHEY and CDR2 is SVGAGI.

As to this clone: Other nucleotide sequences from this sample produce the same CDR3. The chain uses TRBV5-1 and TRBJ2-7; TRBD1 matches at 7 bases. The CDR3 sequence is 14 residues long. Trimming at V came to 4 bases and at J to 11 bases, leaving 15 bases not matched to a gene. Germline CDR1 is SGHRS and CDR2 is YFSETQ. The chain's CDR3 is CASSLASLRQGKYF. CDR3 bases: TGCGCCAGCAGCCTTGCTTCCTTAAGACAGGGCAAGTACTTC.

The chain joins TRBV2 to TRBJ1-2; 8 nucleotides align to TRBD1. The CDR3 consists of 15 residues. Trimming removed 5 bases from V and 0 bases from J; junction bases left unmatched: 5. CDR1 SNHLY and CDR2 FYNNEI come from the germline V gene. CDR3 sequence (DNA): TGTGCCAGCAGTCCGAGGACAGGGACTAACTATGGCTACACCTTC. Translation gives CASSPRTGTNYGYTF.

The chain joins TRBV7-6 to TRBJ2-7; 8 positions match TRBD2. Germline V CDR1 and CDR2: SGHVS, FNYEAQ. The CDR3 has 14 amino acids. Unmatched junction bases numbered 9, after V lost 2 bases and J lost 9 bases. The CDR3 DNA reads TGTGCCAGCAGCTTAAATGGCGGGGGGCCGGGGCAGTACTTC. The encoded protein is CASSLNGGGPGQYF.

The chain combines TRBV11-3 with TRBJ2-3; D is possibly TRBD1 (6 bases). Trimming stripped 6 bases from V and 4 bases from J, with 20 bases between. CDR3 length: 16 amino acids. Germline CDR1 reads SGHNT; CDR2 reads YENEEA. This CDR3 is CASSPGLGAGPDTQYF. For the CDR3, the DNA is TGTGCCAGCAGTCCCGGACTGGGGGCAGGGCCAGATACGCAGTATTTT.

The chain is built from TRBV5-1 and TRBJ2-5; D call uncertain. The germline gives CDR1 SGHRS, CDR2 YFSETQ. This CDR3 is 15 amino acids long. Trimming shortened V by 4 bases and J by 0 bases, and 13 bases separated the two germline ends. The CDR3 protein is CASSGWAGHQETQYF. As DNA, the CDR3 is TGCGCCAGCAGCGGCTGGGCAGGTCACCAAGAGACCCAGTACTTC. The full variable domain, completed using reference TRBV5-1 and TRBJ2-5, is KAGVTQTPRYLIKTRGQQVTLSCSPISGHRSVSWYQQTPGQGLQFLFEYFSETQRNKGNFPGRFSGRQFSNSRSEMNVSTLELGDSALYLCASSGWAGHQETQYFGPGTRLLVL.

The V and J genes are TRBV28 and TRBJ2-1, with D maybe TRBD2 (7 bases). This CDR3 region has 17 residues. Looked up from germline, CDR1 is MDHEN and CDR2 is SYDVKM. V was pared by 2 bases and J by 9 bases, with 23 bases between. The chain's CDR3 is CASSLRPNRGALGEQFF. CDR3 in DNA: TGTGCCAGCAGTTTACGCCCCAATCGGGGGGCGCTTGGTGAGCAGTTCTTC. Filled out from reference TRBV28 and TRBJ2-1, the complete variable domain reads DVKVTQSSRYLVKRTGEKVFLECVQDMDHENMFWYRQDPGLGLRLIYFSYDVKMKEKGDIPEGYSVSREKKERFSLILESASTNQTSMYLCASSLRPNRGALGEQFFGPGTRLTVL.

The rearrangement joins TRBV9 to TRBJ1-6, with D perhaps TRBD1 (6 bases). CDR3 length equals 18 residues. V was shortened by 0 bases and J by 7 bases, with 20 bases between the two germline ends. Germline CDR1 is SGDLS and CDR2 is YYNGEE. The CDR3 region is CASSVAPMGAGTNSPLHF. CDR3 DNA: TGTGCCAGCAGCGTAGCCCCGATGGGGGCAGGTACAAATTCACCCCTCCACTTT.

The V and J genes are TRBV15 and TRBJ1-1; tentative D call: TRBD1 (6 bases). V dropped 3 bases and J dropped 5 bases, with 13 bases sitting between them. There are 14 residues in the CDR3. Germline assignment: CDR1 LNHNV and CDR2 YYDKDF (reference sequence). CDR3 protein: CATSRTQGRTEAFF. CDR3 in DNA: TGTGCCACCAGCAGGACACAGGGAAGGACTGAAGCTTTCTTT. The full variable domain, in which reference TRBV15 and TRBJ1-1 provide the parts outside the CDR3, is DAMVIQNPRYQVTQFGKPVTLSCSQTLNHNVMYWYQQKSSQAPKLLFHYYDKDFNNEADTPDNFQSRRPNTSFCFLDIRSPGLGDTAMYLCATSRTQGRTEAFFGQGTRLTVV.

The chain recombines TRBV15 with TRBJ1-6; D is perhaps TRBD1 (5 bases). This CDR3 is built from 15 residues. CDR1 is LNHNV and CDR2 is YYDKDF in the germline V gene (reference sequence). V lost 1 base and J lost 7, with 11 bases in between. The CDR3, as DNA: TGTGCCACCAGCAGAGTCGGGGGGGGAAATTCACCCCTCCACTTT. It is translated as CATSRVGGGNSPLHF.

The rearrangement links TRBV11-2 to TRBJ2-7, with no clear D. This CDR3 has 13 residues. Germline V gene sequence: CDR1 SGHAT, CDR2 FQNNGV. The V gene lost 3 bases and the J gene lost 2 bases, with 8 bases spanning the gap. The CDR3 sequence: CASSLRQTYEQYF. CDR3 coding DNA: TGTGCCAGCAGCTTGCGGCAGACCTACGAGCAGTACTTC.

The chain carries TRBV7-9 and TRBJ2-5; 8 bases line up with TRBD2. Gene TRBJ2-7 matches the end of the DNA better, so the J call may be wrong. CDR1 SEHNR and CDR2 FQNEAQ come from the germline V gene (reference sequence). The CDR3 length is 15 residues. CDR3 sequence reads: CASSPLSGGPYEQYF. Written as DNA, the CDR3 is TGTGCCAGCAGCCCCCTCAGCGGGGGCCCCTACGAGCAGTACTTC.